One sample yielded the 17 T cell receptor beta chains listed below, sequenced in a study of blood T cell repertoires in COVID-19. Assay used: immunoSEQ multiplex PCR; TCRdb lists only in-frame clones, some missing. Of 65,000 or so clones in the sample, over 80% were seen once. Sequenced input: peripheral blood. Source of these receptors: a young man with COVID-19, enrolled during active disease.

Here the CDR3 DNA reads TGTGCCAGCGAACGGAACGGACCGGGACAGGGGTCTTACGAGCAGTACTTC. Its translation is CASERNGPGQGSYEQYF. This chain joins TRBV28 and TRBJ2-7; 10 nucleotides line up with TRBD1. The germline V gene encodes CDR1 MDHEN and CDR2 SYDVKM. This CDR3 region has 17 residues. The trim removed 8 bases at V and 4 bases at J, leaving 17 bases unmatched. Full variable domain (missing parts from reference TRBV28 and TRBJ2-7): DVKVTQSSRYLVKRTGEKVFLECVQDMDHENMFWYRQDPGLGLRLIYFSYDVKMKEKGDIPEGYSVSREKKERFSLILESASTNQTSMYLCASERNGPGQGSYEQYFGPGTRLTVT.

The chain uses TRBV27 and TRBJ2-3, with 9 bases lining up with TRBD2. The CDR3 is 15 residues long. CDR1 is MNHEY, CDR2 SMNVEV, per germline (reference sequence). The trim removed 8 bases at V and 7 bases at J, leaving 13 bases unmatched. CDR3 sequence (DNA): TGTGCCAGCTCAGGTATCGCTAGCGGGAAAAATACGCAGTATTTT. This translates into CASSGIASGKNTQYF.

The rearrangement uses TRBV28 and TRBJ1-4; 8 bases map to TRBD1. J gave up 6 bases and V 7 bases, and 4 bases lay outside the gene matches. From germline, CDR1 is MDHEN and CDR2 SYDVKM. This CDR3 is built from 13 residues. This CDR3 reads CASTAGGDEKLFF. The CDR3 DNA follows: TGTGCCAGCACGGCAGGGGGCGATGAAAAACTGTTTTTT.

The genes are TRBV30 and TRBJ2-1, with 9 bases matching TRBD1. Germline CDR1 is GTSNPN and CDR2 is SVGIG (reference sequence). V lost 2 bases and J lost 6; bases outside the gene matches: 5. This CDR3 has 14 amino acids. The CDR3 DNA sequence: TGTGCCTGGAGTCAGGGGACAGGGAGCAATGAGCAGTTCTTC. Protein product: CAWSQGTGSNEQFF.

The V gene is TRBV4-2, the J gene TRBJ2-3, with D maybe TRBD2 (5 bases). The germline CDR1 and CDR2 sequences are LGHNA and YNFKEQ. V lost 0 bases, J lost 2 bases, and 18 bases lay in between. The CDR3 is 18 residues long. The DNA of the CDR3 is TGTGCCAGCAGCCAAGAACCATCCGGGAACCGGGTCACAGATACGCAGTATTTT. It translates to CASSQEPSGNRVTDTQYF.

V gene TRBV11-2 combines with J gene TRBJ2-2, with 7 bases aligning to TRBD1. The CDR3 loop spans 16 amino acids. From germline, CDR1 is SGHAT and CDR2 FQNNGV. With 4 bases clipped from V and 0 bases from J, the junction kept 5 bases outside the gene matches. The CDR3 sequence: CASSSTGTANTGELFF. CDR3 nucleotides: TGTGCCAGCAGCTCAACCGGGACAGCGAACACCGGGGAGCTGTTTTTT.

V and J are TRBV28 and TRBJ2-5; D perhaps matches TRBD2 (5 bases). There are 14 residues in the CDR3. V lost 5 bases and J lost 4, with 14 bases in between. Germline CDR1 MDHEN, CDR2 SYDVKM. The CDR3: CASSPWGDLETQYF. The CDR3 nucleotides are TGTGCCAGCAGTCCATGGGGAGACTTAGAGACCCAGTACTTC.

The chain is built from TRBV24-1 and TRBJ1-4; TRBD1 matches 8 bases. The germline CDR1 and CDR2 sequences are KGHDR and SFDVKD. This CDR3 spans 16 amino acids. V lost 3 bases to trimming and J lost 7 bases; unmatched junction nucleotides: 9. The DNA for the CDR3 is TGTGCCACCAGTGATGACAGGGGAGGAAATCCTGAAAAACTGTTTTTT. This codes for CATSDDRGGNPEKLFF.

The chain carries TRBV12-3 or TRBV12-4 and TRBJ1-1; unclear D gene. The CDR3 has 13 residues. The ends were cut back, 4 bases at V and 3 bases at J, with 9 bases in the middle. The CDR3 coding sequence is TGTGCCAGCAGTTCCCTGCGGGACACTGAAGCTTTCTTT. This codes for CASSSLRDTEAFF.

The chain joins TRBV7-9 to TRBJ2-5, with D uncertain. The V end lost 1 base, the J end lost 5 bases, and 11 bases lay between the germline ends. The CDR3 has 14 residues. CDR1 and CDR2 from the germline V gene are SEHNR and FQNEAQ (reference sequence). The CDR3 loop is CASSLGYGSETQYF. CDR3 bases: TGTGCCAGCAGCTTAGGGTATGGCAGTGAGACCCAGTACTTC.

The gene calls are TRBV6-5 and TRBJ2-5; 12 nucleotides match TRBD1. With 6 bases clipped from V and 4 bases from J, the junction kept 6 bases outside the gene matches. The CDR3 consists of 15 residues. CDR1 and CDR2 from the germline V gene are MNHEY and SVGAGI. In DNA, the CDR3 is TGTGCCAGCAGGGCCGGGACAGGGGGCGTAGAGACCCAGTACTTC. The encoded protein is CASRAGTGGVETQYF.

This chain joins TRBV28 and TRBJ1-3; TRBD1 agrees at 7 bases. Germline V lookup: CDR1 MDHEN, CDR2 SYDVKM. The ends lost 3 bases at V and 3 bases at J; junction bases unmatched: 2. The CDR3 loop spans 14 amino acids. The chain's CDR3 is CASSFGTVGNTIYF. The CDR3 DNA is TGTGCCAGCAGTTTCGGGACAGTTGGAAACACCATATATTTT.

This chain connects TRBV2 to TRBJ2-7; 8 bases agree with TRBD1. The germline gives CDR1 SNHLY, CDR2 FYNNEI. With V trimmed by 6 bases and J by 3 bases, 7 bases remained unmatched. The CDR3 is made up of 14 amino acids. CDR3 bases: TGTGCCAGCAGGTTCCAGGGGGCGGGCTACGAGCAGTACTTC. Protein: CASRFQGAGYEQYF.

V is TRBV11-2 and J is TRBJ1-6; D gene ambiguous. The ends were cut back, 1 base at V and 4 bases at J, with 17 bases in the middle. CDR1 SGHAT and CDR2 FQNNGV come from the germline V gene. The CDR3 runs 18 residues. CDR3 in DNA: TGTGCCAGCAGCTTAGCGTACAACGATGGGCCTTATAATTCACCCCTCCACTTT. This gives the protein CASSLAYNDGPYNSPLHF. The full variable domain, with the rest looked up from reference TRBV11-2 and TRBJ1-6, is EAGVAQSPRYKIIEKRQSVAFWCNPISGHATLYWYQQILGQGPKLLIQFQNNGVVDDSQLPKDRFSAERLKGVDSTLKIQPAKLEDSAVYLCASSLAYNDGPYNSPLHFGNGTRLTVT.

This chain uses TRBV7-2 with TRBJ1-2; TRBD1 is a possible D gene (5 bases). The CDR3 has 15 amino acids. Germline CDR1 is SGHTA and CDR2 is FQGNSA. Trimming stripped 5 bases from V and 4 bases from J, with 17 bases between. CDR3 coding DNA: TGTGCCAGCAGCCCGGGCCCTCTCGGGGGCTATGGCTACACCTTC. Its translation is CASSPGPLGGYGYTF. The full variable domain, completed using reference TRBV7-2 and TRBJ1-2, is GAGVSQSPSNKVTEKGKDVELRCDPISGHTALYWYRQSLGQGLEFLIYFQGNSAPDKSGLPSDRFSAERTGGSVSTLTIQRTQQEDSAVYLCASSPGPLGGYGYTFGSGTRLTVV.

The J gene is TRBJ1-1, the V gene TRBV6-5; 10 positions agree with TRBD1. This CDR3 contains 14 residues. The junction had 6 bases not matched to a gene; V was cut back by 4 bases and J by 7 bases. CDR1 is MNHEY, CDR2 SVGAGI, per germline. CDR3 DNA sequence: TGTGCCAGCAGTTTTTCGACAGGGGGCTTTGAAGCTTTCTTT. The encoded protein is CASSFSTGGFEAFF.

This chain connects TRBV6-5 to TRBJ2-7, with TRBD1 matching 10 bases. The V segment lost 6 bases and the J segment 5 bases; nucleotides outside the gene matches: 10. This CDR3 is 15 amino acids long. Germline CDR1 MNHEY, CDR2 SVGAGI. In DNA form, the CDR3 reads TGTGCCAGCAGGCCAGACAGGGGGCGCCAGGACGAGCAGTACTTC. It encodes CASRPDRGRQDEQYF.